The source of this T cell receptor beta chain is a study of read filtering for tumor transcriptome and immune sequencing. Across the whole study: By R-ISS, stages I, II and III held 8, 16 and 7 patients.

Molecular barcoded adaptors covering alpha/delta and beta/gamma chains were used on 400 ng RNA. TCRdb recomputed calls from the reads with MiXCR, one row per CDR3 protein. The table includes tens of thousands of distinct CDR3 sequences, 15% to 20% detected once. Trimming took off 5 bases at V and 0 bases at J, with 11 bases between the two ends. The germline V gene encodes CDR1 SQVTM and CDR2 ANQGSEA. The CDR3 has 14 residues. This TCR was recovered from a donor at least 40 years old with multiple myeloma. The chain employs TRBV29-1 and TRBJ1-3; D not certain. Material: a population of CD138-negative cells sorted from bone marrow. The CDR3 DNA is TGCAGCGTTAGGGAGGCGTTCTCTGGAAACACCATATATTTT. Translating gives CSVREAFSGNTIYF.